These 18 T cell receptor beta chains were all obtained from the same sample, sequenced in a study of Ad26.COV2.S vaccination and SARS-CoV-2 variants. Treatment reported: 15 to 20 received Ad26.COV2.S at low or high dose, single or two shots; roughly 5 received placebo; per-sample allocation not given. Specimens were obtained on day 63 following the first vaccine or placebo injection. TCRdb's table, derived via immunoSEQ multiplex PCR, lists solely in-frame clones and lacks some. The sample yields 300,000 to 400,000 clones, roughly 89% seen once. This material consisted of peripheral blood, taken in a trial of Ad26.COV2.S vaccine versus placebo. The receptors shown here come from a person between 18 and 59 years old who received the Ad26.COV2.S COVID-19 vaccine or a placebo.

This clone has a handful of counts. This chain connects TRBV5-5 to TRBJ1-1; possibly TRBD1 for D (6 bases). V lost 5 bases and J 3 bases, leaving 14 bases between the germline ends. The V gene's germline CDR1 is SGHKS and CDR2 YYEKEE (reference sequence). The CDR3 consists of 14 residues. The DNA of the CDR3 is TGTGCCAGCAGTCGGGAGGCAGGGGACACTGAAGCTTTCTTT. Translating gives CASSREAGDTEAFF.

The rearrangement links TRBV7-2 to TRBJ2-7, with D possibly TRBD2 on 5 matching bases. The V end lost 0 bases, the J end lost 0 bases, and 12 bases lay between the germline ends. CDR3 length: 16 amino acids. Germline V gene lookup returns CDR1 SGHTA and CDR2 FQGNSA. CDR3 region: CASSLAPGVLSYEQYF. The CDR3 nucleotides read TGTGCCAGCAGCTTAGCGCCCGGGGTCCTCTCCTACGAGCAGTACTTC.

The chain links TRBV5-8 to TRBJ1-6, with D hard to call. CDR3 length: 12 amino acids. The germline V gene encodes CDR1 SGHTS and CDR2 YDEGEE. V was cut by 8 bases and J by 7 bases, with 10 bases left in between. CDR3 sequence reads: CARTEGNSPLHF. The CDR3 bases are TGTGCCAGAACAGAGGGAAATTCACCCCTCCACTTT.

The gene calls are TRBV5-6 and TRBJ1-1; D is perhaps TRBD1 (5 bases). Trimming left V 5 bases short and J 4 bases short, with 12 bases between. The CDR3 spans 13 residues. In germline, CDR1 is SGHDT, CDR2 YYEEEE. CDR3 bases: TGTGCCAGCAGGATGGCTGGGGGCACTGAAGCTTTCTTT. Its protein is CASRMAGGTEAFF.

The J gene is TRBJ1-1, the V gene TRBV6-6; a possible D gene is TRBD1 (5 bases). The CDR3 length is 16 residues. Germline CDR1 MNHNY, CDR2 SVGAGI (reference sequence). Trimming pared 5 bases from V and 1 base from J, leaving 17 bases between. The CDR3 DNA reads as TGTGCCAGCAGTCGACGACCGACAGCCCCGAACACTGAAGCTTTCTTT. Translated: CASSRRPTAPNTEAFF.

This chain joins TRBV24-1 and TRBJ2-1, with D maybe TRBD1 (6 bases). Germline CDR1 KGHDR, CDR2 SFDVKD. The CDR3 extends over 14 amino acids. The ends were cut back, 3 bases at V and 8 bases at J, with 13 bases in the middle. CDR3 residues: CATSDARGSDEQFF. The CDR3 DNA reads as TGTGCCACCAGTGATGCGAGGGGGAGCGATGAGCAGTTCTTC.

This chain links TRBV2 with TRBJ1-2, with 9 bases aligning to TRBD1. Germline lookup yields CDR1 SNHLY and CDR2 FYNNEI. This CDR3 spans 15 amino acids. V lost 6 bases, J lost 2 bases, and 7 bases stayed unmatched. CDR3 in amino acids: CASSPGTGLNYGYTF. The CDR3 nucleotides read TGTGCCAGCAGCCCGGGGACAGGGCTGAACTATGGCTACACCTTC.

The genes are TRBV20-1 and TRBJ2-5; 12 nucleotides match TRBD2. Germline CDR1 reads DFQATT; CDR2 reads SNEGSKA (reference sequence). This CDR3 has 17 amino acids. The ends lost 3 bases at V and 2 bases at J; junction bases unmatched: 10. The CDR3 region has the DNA TGCAGTGCTAGTCCGGCTAGCGGGGGGGGAGGTCAAGAGACCCAGTACTTC. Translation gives CSASPASGGGGQETQYF.

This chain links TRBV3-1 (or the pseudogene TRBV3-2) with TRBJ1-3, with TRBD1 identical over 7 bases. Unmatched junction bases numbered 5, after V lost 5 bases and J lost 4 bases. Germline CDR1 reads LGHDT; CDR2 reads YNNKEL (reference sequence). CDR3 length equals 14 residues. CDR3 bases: TGTGCCAGCAGCAGGGGACAGCGAGGAAACACCATATATTTT. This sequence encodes CASSRGQRGNTIYF.

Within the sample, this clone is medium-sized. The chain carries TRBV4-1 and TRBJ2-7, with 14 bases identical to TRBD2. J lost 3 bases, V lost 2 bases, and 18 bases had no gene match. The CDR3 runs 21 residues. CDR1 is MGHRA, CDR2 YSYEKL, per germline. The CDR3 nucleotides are TGCGCCAGCAGCCAATTCGACATAGGACTAGCGGGAGGTCCAGGCCACTACGAGCAGTACTTC. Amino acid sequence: CASSQFDIGLAGGPGHYEQYF.

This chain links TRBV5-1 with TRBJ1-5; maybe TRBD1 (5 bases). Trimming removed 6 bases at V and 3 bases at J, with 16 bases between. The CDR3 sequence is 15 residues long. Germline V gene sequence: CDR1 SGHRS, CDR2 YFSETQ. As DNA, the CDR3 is TGCGCCAGCAAATCAGGGCCCGATATCAATCAGCCCCAGCATTTT. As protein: CASKSGPDINQPQHF.

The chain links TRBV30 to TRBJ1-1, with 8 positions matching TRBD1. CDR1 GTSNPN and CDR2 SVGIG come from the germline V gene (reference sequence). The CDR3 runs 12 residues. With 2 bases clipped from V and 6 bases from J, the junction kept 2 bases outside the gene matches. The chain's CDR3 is CAWSQGAPEAFF. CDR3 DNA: TGTGCCTGGAGTCAGGGGGCCCCTGAAGCTTTCTTT.

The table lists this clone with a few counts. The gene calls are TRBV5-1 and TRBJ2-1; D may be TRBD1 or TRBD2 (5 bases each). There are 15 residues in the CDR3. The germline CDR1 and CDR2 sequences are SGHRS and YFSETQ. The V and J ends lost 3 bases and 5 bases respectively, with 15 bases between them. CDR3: CASSWTTSTNNEQFF. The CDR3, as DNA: TGCGCCAGCAGCTGGACAACTAGTACCAACAATGAGCAGTTCTTC.

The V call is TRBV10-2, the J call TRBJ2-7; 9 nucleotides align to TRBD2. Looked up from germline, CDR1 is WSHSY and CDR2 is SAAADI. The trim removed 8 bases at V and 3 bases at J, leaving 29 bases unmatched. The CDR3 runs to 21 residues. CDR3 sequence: CASSRDPSPTTLVSGSYEQYF. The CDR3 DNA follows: TGCGCCAGCTCGCGGGACCCCAGTCCCACCACGCTGGTTAGCGGGAGCTACGAGCAGTACTTC.

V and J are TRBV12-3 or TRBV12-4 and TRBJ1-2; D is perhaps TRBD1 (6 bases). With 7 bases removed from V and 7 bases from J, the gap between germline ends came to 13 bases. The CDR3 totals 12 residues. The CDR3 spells CASTTGFSGYTF. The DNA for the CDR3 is TGTGCCAGCACCACAGGGTTCTCTGGCTACACCTTC.

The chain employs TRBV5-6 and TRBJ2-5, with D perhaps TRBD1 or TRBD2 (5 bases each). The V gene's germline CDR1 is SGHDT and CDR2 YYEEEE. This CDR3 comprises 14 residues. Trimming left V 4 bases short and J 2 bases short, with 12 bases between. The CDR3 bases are TGTGCCAGCAGCACCGGGACGGGACAAGAGACCCAGTACTTC. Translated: CASSTGTGQETQYF.

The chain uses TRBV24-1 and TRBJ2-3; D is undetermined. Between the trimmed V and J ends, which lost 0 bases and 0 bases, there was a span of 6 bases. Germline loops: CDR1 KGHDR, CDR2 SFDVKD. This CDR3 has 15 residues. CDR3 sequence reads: CATSDLSASTDTQYF. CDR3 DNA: TGTGCCACCAGTGATTTGTCGGCTAGCACAGATACGCAGTATTTT.

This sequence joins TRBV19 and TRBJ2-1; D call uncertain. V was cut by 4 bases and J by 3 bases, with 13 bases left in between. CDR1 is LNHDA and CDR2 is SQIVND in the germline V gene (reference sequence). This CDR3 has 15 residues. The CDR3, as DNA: TGTGCCAGTAGTAAACAGCGAAAAATCTACAATGAGCAGTTCTTC. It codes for CASSKQRKIYNEQFF.